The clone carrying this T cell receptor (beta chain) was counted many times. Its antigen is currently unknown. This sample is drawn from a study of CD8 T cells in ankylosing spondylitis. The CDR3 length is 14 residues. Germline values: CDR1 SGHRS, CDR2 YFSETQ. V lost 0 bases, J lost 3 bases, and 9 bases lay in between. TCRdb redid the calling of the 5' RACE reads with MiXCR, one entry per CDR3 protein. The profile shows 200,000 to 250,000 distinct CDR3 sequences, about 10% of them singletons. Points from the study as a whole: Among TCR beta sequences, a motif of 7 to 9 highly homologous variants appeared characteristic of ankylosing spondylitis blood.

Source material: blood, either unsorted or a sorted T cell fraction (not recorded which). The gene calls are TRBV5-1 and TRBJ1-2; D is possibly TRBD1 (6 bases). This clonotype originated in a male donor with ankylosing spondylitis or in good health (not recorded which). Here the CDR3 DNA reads TGCGCCAGCAGCTTGGACGGGGGCGACTATGGCTACACCTTC. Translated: CASSLDGGDYGYTF. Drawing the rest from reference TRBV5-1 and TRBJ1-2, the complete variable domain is KAGVTQTPRYLIKTRGQQVTLSCSPISGHRSVSWYQQTPGQGLQFLFEYFSETQRNKGNFPGRFSGRQFSNSRSEMNVSTLELGDSALYLCASSLDGGDYGYTFGSGTRLTVV.